Here is one TCR beta chain with its context. Its antigen is unidentified. CDR3 size: 16 residues. Losses at the gene ends were 0 bases for V and 4 bases for J; bases not matched to a gene: 8. Germline lookup yields CDR1 LGHNA and CDR2 YNFKEQ. The data belong to a study of response to subunit inactivated influenza vaccine. General observations from the study: New T cells are recruited in small numbers by each seasonal influenza vaccination, according to the authors' suggestion.

Using its own MiXCR run on the RT-PCR reads, TCRdb lists one record per CDR3 protein. The profile shows 700,000 to 900,000 distinct CDR3 sequences, approximately 21% of them singletons. This specimen consisted of PBMCs from blood, obtained less than 6 days after vaccination. V usage is TRBV4-2 and J usage is TRBJ2-7, with 8 bases identical to TRBD2. This receptor was identified in a man aged 45 to 65 who received an inactivated influenza vaccine. CDR3 in DNA: TGTGCCAGCAGCCAAGATCTACCTAGCGGGTCTTACGAGCAGTACTTC. Translation: CASSQDLPSGSYEQYF.